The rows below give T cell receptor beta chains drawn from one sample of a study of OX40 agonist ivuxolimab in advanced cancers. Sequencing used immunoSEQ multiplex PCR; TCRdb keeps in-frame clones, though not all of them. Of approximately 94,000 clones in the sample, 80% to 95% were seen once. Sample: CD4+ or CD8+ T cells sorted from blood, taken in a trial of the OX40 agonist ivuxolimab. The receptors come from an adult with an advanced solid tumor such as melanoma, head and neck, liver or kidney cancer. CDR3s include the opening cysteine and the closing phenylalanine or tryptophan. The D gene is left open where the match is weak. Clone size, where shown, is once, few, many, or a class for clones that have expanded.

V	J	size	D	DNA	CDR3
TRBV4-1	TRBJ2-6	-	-	TGCGCCAGCAGCCAAGTCCCCGGGGCCAACGTCCTGACTTTC	CASSQVPGANVLTF
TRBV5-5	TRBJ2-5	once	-	TGTGCCAGCACCCAGGTGGGGGAATACCAAGAGACCCAGTACTTC	CASTQVGEYQETQYF
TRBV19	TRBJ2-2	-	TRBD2	TGTGCCAGTAGCGTTTGGACTAGCGGGGCCGGGGAGCTGTTTTTT	CASSVWTSGAGELFF
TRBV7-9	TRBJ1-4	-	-	TGTGCCAGCAGCCCGGCGGGCGGGCTTTTCGAAAAACTGTTTTTT	CASSPAGGLFEKLFF
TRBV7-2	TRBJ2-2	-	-	TGTGCCAGCAGCTTAGCGAGGAGGGAGCTGTTTTTT	CASSLARRELFF
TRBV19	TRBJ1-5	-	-	TGTGCCAGTAGTATGGGGCCCCTCAATCAGCCCCAGCATTTT	CASSMGPLNQPQHF
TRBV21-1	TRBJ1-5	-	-	TGTGCCAGCGGACAACTGCCCCAGCATTTT	CASGQLPQHF
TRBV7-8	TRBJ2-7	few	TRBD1	TGTGCCAGCAGCCCAGGAGCCGGGACAGGGGGCTCCTACGAGCAGTACTTC	CASSPGAGTGGSYEQYF
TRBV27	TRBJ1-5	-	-	TGTGCCAGCAGCCGCACGGACCGAAGCAATCAGCCCCAGCATTTT	CASSRTDRSNQPQHF
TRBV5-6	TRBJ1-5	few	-	TGTGCCAGCAGCTTGAGGGATTATCAGCCCCAGCATTTT	CASSLRDYQPQHF
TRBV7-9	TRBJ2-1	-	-	TGTGCCAGCAGCTTAGAATTAGGGACACGGAGCAATGAGCAGTTCTTC	CASSLELGTRSNEQFF
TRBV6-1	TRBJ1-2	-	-	TGTGCCAGCAGTGTCGGGCCCAGGGATCTGGACTATGGCTACACCTTC	CASSVGPRDLDYGYTF
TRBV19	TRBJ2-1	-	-	TGTGCCAGTAGTTATATAAGGACGGACGGTGAGCAGTTCTTC	CASSYIRTDGEQFF
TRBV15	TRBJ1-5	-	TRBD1	TGTGCCACTCACCGGGACAGGGGGCGCGGCAATCAGCCCCAGCATTTT	CATHRDRGRGNQPQHF
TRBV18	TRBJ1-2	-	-	TGTGCCAGCTCACCTAATCGAGCTCTAGCTAACTATGGCTACACCTTC	CASSPNRALANYGYTF
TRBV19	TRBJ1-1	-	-	TGTGCCAGTACCAATCAGGGGTTAGCTGAAGCTTTCTTT	CASTNQGLAEAFF
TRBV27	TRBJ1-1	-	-	TGTGCCAGCAGGCCTTTAAGCAGCCTCCTTTTCACTGAAGCTTTCTTT	CASRPLSSLLFTEAFF
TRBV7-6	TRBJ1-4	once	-	TGTGCCAGCAGCTTAGGGTTAACTAATGAAAAACTGTTTTTT	CASSLGLTNEKLFF
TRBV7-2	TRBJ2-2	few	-	TGTGCCAGCAGCTTAGTACGTAACACCGGGGAGCTGTTTTTT	CASSLVRNTGELFF
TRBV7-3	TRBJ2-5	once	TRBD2	TGTGCCAGCAGCTTTAATGCGGGAGGGCCGAGAGAGACCCAGTACTTC	CASSFNAGGPRETQYF
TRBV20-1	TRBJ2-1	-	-	TGCAGTCCTGTCGGCAATGAGCAGTTCTTC	CSPVGNEQFF
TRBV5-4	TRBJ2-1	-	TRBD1	TGTGCCAGCAGCTTCATGACAGGGGGCTTTAATGAGCAGTTCTTC	CASSFMTGGFNEQFF
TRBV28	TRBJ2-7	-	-	TGTGCCAGCAGTCCACAGGGCGCCACGGGAAAGTACTTC	CASSPQGATGKYF
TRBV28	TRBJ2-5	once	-	TGTGCCAGCAGTTCGTACAAGGACTTGACCCAGTACTTC	CASSSYKDLTQYF
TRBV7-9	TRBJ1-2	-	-	TGTGCCAGCAGCTTAGAGAGCTACGGCTACACCTTC	CASSLESYGYTF
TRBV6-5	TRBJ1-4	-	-	TGTGCCAGCAGCCGAAACAGGGAGGAGGGTGAAAAACTGTTTTTT	CASSRNREEGEKLFF
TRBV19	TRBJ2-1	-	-	TGTGCCAGTAGTATAGATCAGGTGGCGGCAGAGCAGTTCTTC	CASSIDQVAAEQFF
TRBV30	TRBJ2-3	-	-	TGTGCCTGGACGGGACTTAGCACAGATACGCAGTATTTT	CAWTGLSTDTQYF
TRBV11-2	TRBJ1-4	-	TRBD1	TGTGCCAGCAGCCGGCAGGGGGGTGAAAAACTGTTTTTT	CASSRQGGEKLFF
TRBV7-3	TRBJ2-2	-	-	TGTGCCAGCAGCTTAGGGCACAACACCGGGGAGCTGTTTTTT	CASSLGHNTGELFF
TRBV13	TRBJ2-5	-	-	TGTGCCAGCAGTTTAACGAGGTTTGAGACCCAGTACTTC	CASSLTRFETQYF
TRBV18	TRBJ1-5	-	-	TGTGCCAGCTCAACGACAGTTAATCAGCCCCAGCATTTT	CASSTTVNQPQHF
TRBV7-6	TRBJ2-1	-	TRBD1	TGTGCCAGCAGCTCCCCGGGACAGGGAAGGAATGAGCAGTTCTTC	CASSSPGQGRNEQFF
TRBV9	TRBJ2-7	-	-	TGTGCCAGCAGCCCGGGACGCCCGCTGTGGGACGAGCAGTACTTC	CASSPGRPLWDEQYF
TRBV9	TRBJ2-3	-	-	TGTGCCAGCAGCTCAGACAGGACTAGCACAGATACGCAGTATTTT	CASSSDRTSTDTQYF
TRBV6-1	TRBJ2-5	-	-	TGTGCCAGCAACTCGCAGGTTGACGAGACCCAGTACTTC	CASNSQVDETQYF
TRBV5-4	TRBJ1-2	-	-	TGTGCCAGCAGCTTGGGGGCTAGGGGTGGCTACACCTTC	CASSLGARGGYTF
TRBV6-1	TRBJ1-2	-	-	TGTGCCAGCTCCCAGGCGAACTATGGCTACACCTTC	CASSQANYGYTF
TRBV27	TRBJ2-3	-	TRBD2	TGTGCCAGCAGTAATCGACTAGCGACAGATACGCAGTATTTT	CASSNRLATDTQYF
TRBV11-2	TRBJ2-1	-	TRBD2	TGTGCCAGCAGCCCTATAGCGGGAGTATATGAGCAGTTCTTC	CASSPIAGVYEQFF
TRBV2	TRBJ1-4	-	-	TGTGCCAGCAGTGCCTACGCAACAGAAGAAAAACTGTTTTTT	CASSAYATEEKLFF